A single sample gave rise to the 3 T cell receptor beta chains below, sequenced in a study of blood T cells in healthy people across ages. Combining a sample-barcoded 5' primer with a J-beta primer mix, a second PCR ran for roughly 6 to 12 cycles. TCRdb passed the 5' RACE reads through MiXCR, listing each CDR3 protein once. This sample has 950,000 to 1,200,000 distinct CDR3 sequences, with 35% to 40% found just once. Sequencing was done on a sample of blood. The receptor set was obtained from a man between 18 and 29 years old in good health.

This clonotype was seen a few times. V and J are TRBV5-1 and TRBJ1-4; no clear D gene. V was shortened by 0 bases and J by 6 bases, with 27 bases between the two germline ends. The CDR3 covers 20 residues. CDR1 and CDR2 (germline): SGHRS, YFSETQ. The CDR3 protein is CASSLGSQTTTRGRYEKLFF. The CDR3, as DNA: TGCGCCAGCAGCTTGGGTAGCCAGACCACTACCCGAGGAAGATATGAAAAACTGTTTTTT.

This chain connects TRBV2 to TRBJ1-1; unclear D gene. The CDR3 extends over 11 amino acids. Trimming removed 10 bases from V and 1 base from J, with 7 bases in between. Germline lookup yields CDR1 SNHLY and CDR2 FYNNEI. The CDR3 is CAKSKNTEAFF. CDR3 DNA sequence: TGTGCCAAAAGTAAGAACACTGAAGCTTTCTTT.

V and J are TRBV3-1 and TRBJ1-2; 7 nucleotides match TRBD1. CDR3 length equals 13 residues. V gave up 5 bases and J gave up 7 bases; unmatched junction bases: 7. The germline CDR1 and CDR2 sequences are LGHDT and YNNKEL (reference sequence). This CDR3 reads CASSAQGNGGYTF. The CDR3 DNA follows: TGTGCCAGCAGCGCACAGGGGAACGGTGGCTACACCTTC.